These 29 T cell receptor beta chains were sequenced from one sample in a study of blood T cell repertoires in COVID-19. Repertoires were generated with immunoSEQ multiplex PCR, while TCRdb's copy carries only in-frame clones and drops some. The sample yields 150,000 to 200,000 clones, about 91% seen once. The sample comprised peripheral blood. All receptors derive from a woman between 25 and 40 years old with acute or convalescent COVID-19.

The genes are TRBV5-1 and TRBJ1-2, with D unclear. The CDR3 contains 13 residues. Germline CDR1 and CDR2: SGHRS and YFSETQ. Trimming stripped 7 bases from V and 5 bases from J, with 15 bases between. For the CDR3, the DNA is TGCGCCAGCTCCCCAGCGGCTAGGTATGGCTACACCTTC. Translating it yields CASSPAARYGYTF.

V gene TRBV19 combines with J gene TRBJ1-2; no clear D gene. Germline CDR1 LNHDA, CDR2 SQIVND (reference sequence). Trimming left V 2 bases short and J 0 bases short, with 10 bases between. This CDR3 spans 15 amino acids. The CDR3 nucleotides are TGTGCCAGTAGTATATTCCTCAGTACTAACTATGGCTACACCTTC. It yields the protein CASSIFLSTNYGYTF.

This clone was counted a single time. This chain uses TRBV18 with TRBJ2-7; D is possibly TRBD1 (6 bases). The ends were cut back, 4 bases at V and 1 base at J, with 17 bases in the middle. The CDR3 consists of 16 residues. Looked up from germline, CDR1 is KGHSH and CDR2 is LQKENI. DNA of the CDR3: TGTGCCAGCTCACGCACAGGGTCGCATAGTTCCTACGAGCAGTACTTC. Translated, it gives CASSRTGSHSSYEQYF.

The J gene is TRBJ1-2, the V gene TRBV18; 7 positions agree with TRBD1. The CDR3 covers 14 residues. Germline lookup yields CDR1 KGHSH and CDR2 LQKENI. Losses at the gene ends were 3 bases for V and 5 bases for J; bases not matched to a gene: 6. CDR3 protein: CASSPEGGVYGYTF. The CDR3, as DNA: TGTGCCAGCTCACCGGAAGGGGGCGTTTATGGCTACACCTTC.

This sequence joins TRBV5-1 and TRBJ2-2, with D unresolved. Germline lookup yields CDR1 SGHRS and CDR2 YFSETQ. This CDR3 has 16 residues. V was clipped by 3 bases and J by 0 bases, with 12 bases between them. The CDR3 DNA sequence: TGCGCCAGCAGCTATGACGCTAGTTCGAACACCGGGGAGCTGTTTTTT. Encoded protein: CASSYDASSNTGELFF.

This sequence joins TRBV30 and TRBJ2-2; a possible D gene is TRBD1 (5 bases). The CDR3 extends over 13 amino acids. The germline V gene has CDR1 GTSNPN and CDR2 SVGIG (reference sequence). Trimming left V 3 bases short and J 4 bases short, with 9 bases between. Here the CDR3 reads CAWSRVGTGELFF. The CDR3, as DNA: TGTGCCTGGAGCAGGGTCGGCACCGGGGAGCTGTTTTTT.

Points on this clone: Other nucleotide sequences from this sample produce the same CDR3. The V call is TRBV18, the J call TRBJ2-7; 9 bases line up with TRBD2. V lost 0 bases to trimming and J lost 3 bases; unmatched junction nucleotides: 6. The CDR3 has 16 amino acids. Per germline, CDR1 KGHSH and CDR2 LQKENI. CDR3 amino acids: CASSPPGLAGLYEQYF. CDR3 nucleotides: TGTGCCAGCTCACCACCGGGGCTAGCGGGACTCTACGAGCAGTACTTC.

The V and J genes are TRBV7-2 and TRBJ1-5; 9 bases line up with TRBD1. There are 14 residues in the CDR3. In germline, CDR1 is SGHTA, CDR2 FQGNSA. With 3 bases clipped from V and 4 bases from J, the junction kept 1 base outside the gene matches. In DNA, the CDR3 is TGTGCCAGCAGCTTGGGACAGGGAAATCAGCCCCAGCATTTT. Translating gives CASSLGQGNQPQHF.

This chain uses TRBV5-1 with TRBJ1-2, with 10 bases identical to TRBD1. The CDR3 runs to 14 residues. The germline V gene has CDR1 SGHRS and CDR2 YFSETQ. The trim removed 0 bases at V and 11 bases at J, leaving 7 bases unmatched. This chain's CDR3 is CASSLVAPGQGYTF. CDR3 nucleotides: TGCGCCAGCAGCTTGGTTGCCCCGGGACAGGGGTACACCTTC. Filled out from reference TRBV5-1 and TRBJ1-2, the complete variable domain reads KAGVTQTPRYLIKTRGQQVTLSCSPISGHRSVSWYQQTPGQGLQFLFEYFSETQRNKGNFPGRFSGRQFSNSRSEMNVSTLELGDSALYLCASSLVAPGQGYTFGSGTRLTVV.

The chain has TRBV28 and TRBJ2-5; possible D gene TRBD1, 5 bases. The V end lost 3 bases, the J end lost 1 base, and 9 bases lay between the germline ends. The germline V gene has CDR1 MDHEN and CDR2 SYDVKM. The CDR3 sequence is 14 residues long. Written as DNA, the CDR3 is TGTGCCAGCAGTTTTGGTGGGGCCCAAGAGACCCAGTACTTC. Protein sequence: CASSFGGAQETQYF.

V gene TRBV5-4 combines with J gene TRBJ1-2; 8 bases fit TRBD1. After removal of 4 bases from V and 4 bases from J, the junction contained 6 bases not matched to a gene. The CDR3 runs 14 residues. Germline V gene lookup returns CDR1 SGHNT and CDR2 YYREEE (reference sequence). CDR3 amino acids: CASSPGQAGYGYTF. CDR3 coding DNA: TGTGCCAGCAGCCCGGGACAGGCCGGCTATGGCTACACCTTC.

V is TRBV10-3 and J is TRBJ2-6; a possible D gene is TRBD2 (6 bases). Germline V gene data show CDR1 as ENHRY and CDR2 as SYGVKD. The V and J ends lost 10 bases and 0 bases respectively, with 13 bases between them. The CDR3 is 15 residues long. CDR3 loop: CATGVGSSGANVLTF. The CDR3, as DNA: TGTGCCACGGGGGTCGGGTCCTCTGGGGCCAACGTCCTGACTTTC.

The CDR3 region is CASSLRKGAESTYEQYF. The CDR3 DNA reads as TGTGCCAGCAGCTTAAGAAAAGGAGCGGAGTCGACCTACGAGCAGTACTTC. The chain carries TRBV7-3 and TRBJ2-7; D is possibly TRBD2 (5 bases). Between the trimmed V and J ends, which lost 1 base and 2 bases, there was a span of 18 bases. Germline assignment: CDR1 SGHTA and CDR2 FQGTGA. The CDR3 sequence is 17 residues long.

J is TRBJ2-7 and V is TRBV6-5, with D possibly matching TRBD2 (6 bases). Germline V gene lookup returns CDR1 MNHEY and CDR2 SVGAGI. The CDR3 extends over 15 amino acids. V dropped 0 bases and J dropped 0 bases, with 9 bases sitting between them. The chain's CDR3 is CASSYSGLNSYEQYF. CDR3 in DNA: TGTGCCAGCAGTTACTCGGGACTCAACTCCTACGAGCAGTACTTC.

The chain employs TRBV6-2 or TRBV6-3 and TRBJ2-1; D may be TRBD2 (5 bases). The CDR3 extends over 13 amino acids. CDR1 is MNHEY, CDR2 SVGEGT, per germline. Trimming took 5 bases from V and 7 from J, leaving 12 bases between them. CDR3 amino acids: CASSPRTGNEQFF. In nucleotides, the CDR3 is TGTGCCAGCAGTCCCCGGACGGGAAATGAGCAGTTCTTC.

The chain has TRBV27 and TRBJ2-5; D is perhaps TRBD1 (6 bases). Trimming removed 6 bases at V and 5 bases at J, with 13 bases between. The germline CDR1 and CDR2 sequences are MNHEY and SMNVEV (reference sequence). CDR3 length: 13 residues. The chain's CDR3 is CASSSQGTETQYF. DNA for the CDR3: TGTGCCAGCAGCTCACAGGGAACGGAGACCCAGTACTTC.

V usage is TRBV7-2 and J usage is TRBJ2-5; 9 nucleotides align to TRBD2. Per germline, CDR1 SGHTA and CDR2 FQGNSA. V shed 3 bases and J 3 bases; nucleotides not matched to a gene: 17. The CDR3 is 19 residues long. Here the CDR3 DNA reads TGTGCCAGCAGCTTTAATATAATACCTTTACTAGCGGGCGAAGAGACCCAGTACTTC. Protein sequence: CASSFNIIPLLAGEETQYF.

J is TRBJ1-2 and V is TRBV5-1; the D is unclear. The germline V gene encodes CDR1 SGHRS and CDR2 YFSETQ. The ends were cut back, 0 bases at V and 6 bases at J, with 9 bases in the middle. This CDR3 spans 13 amino acids. CDR3 residues: CASSLESGNGYTF. The CDR3 DNA is TGCGCCAGCAGCTTGGAGTCGGGTAATGGCTACACCTTC.

The chain recombines TRBV18 with TRBJ1-4; tentative D call: TRBD1 (5 bases). The CDR3 extends over 12 amino acids. Germline lookup yields CDR1 KGHSH and CDR2 LQKENI. V was pared by 3 bases and J by 8 bases, with 7 bases between. Here the CDR3 DNA reads TGTGCCAGCTCACCTTCAGGGGAAAAACTGTTTTTT. It specifies CASSPSGEKLFF.

The chain employs TRBV7-9 and TRBJ2-7; perhaps TRBD1 as D (5 bases). The CDR3 length is 15 residues. Trimming took 2 bases from V and 3 from J, leaving 14 bases between them. Germline loops: CDR1 SEHNR, CDR2 FQNEAQ (reference sequence). The chain's CDR3 is CASSLMQGKFYEQYF. The CDR3 DNA reads TGTGCCAGCAGCTTAATGCAGGGTAAATTCTACGAGCAGTACTTC.

V and J are TRBV5-1 and TRBJ1-4; possible D gene TRBD1, 6 bases. Germline-derived CDR1 and CDR2 are SGHRS and YFSETQ. Deletions cut 8 bases from V and 7 bases from J, with 18 bases between. This CDR3 is built from 14 residues. The CDR3 sequence is CASYAGAAGEKLFF. The CDR3 DNA reads as TGCGCCAGTTATGCAGGGGCGGCGGGTGAAAAACTGTTTTTT.

The chain couples TRBV5-1 to TRBJ2-2, with D hard to call. Germline V lookup: CDR1 SGHRS, CDR2 YFSETQ. The CDR3 runs to 15 residues. The ends were cut back, 6 bases at V and 2 bases at J, with 14 bases in the middle. The CDR3 protein is CASKPQLINTGELFF. The CDR3 DNA reads as TGCGCCAGCAAACCACAGCTGATTAACACCGGGGAGCTGTTTTTT.

V and J are TRBV11-2 and TRBJ1-2, with 7 bases aligning to TRBD1. The germline V gene has CDR1 SGHAT and CDR2 FQNNGV. CDR3 length equals 14 residues. Unmatched junction bases numbered 6, after V lost 3 bases and J lost 5 bases. CDR3 loop: CASSFSGGPYGYTF. CDR3 sequence (DNA): TGTGCCAGCAGCTTCTCAGGGGGTCCTTATGGCTACACCTTC. The full variable domain, its missing parts supplied by reference TRBV11-2 and TRBJ1-2, is EAGVAQSPRYKIIEKRQSVAFWCNPISGHATLYWYQQILGQGPKLLIQFQNNGVVDDSQLPKDRFSAERLKGVDSTLKIQPAKLEDSAVYLCASSFSGGPYGYTFGSGTRLTVV.

This clone has only one observation. The chain uses TRBV6-5 and TRBJ1-6; the match to TRBD1 covers 9 bases. J gave up 7 bases and V 6 bases, and 7 bases lay outside the gene matches. CDR3 length: 15 amino acids. Germline loops: CDR1 MNHEY, CDR2 SVGAGI. CDR3 sequence: CASRPQGAVNSPLHF. The CDR3 DNA reads as TGTGCCAGCAGGCCACAGGGGGCGGTAAATTCACCCCTCCACTTT.

In this sample, this clone turned up once. V usage is TRBV6-5 and J usage is TRBJ1-2, with a possible D match to TRBD1 (5 bases). Germline V CDR1 and CDR2: MNHEY, SVGAGI. The CDR3 runs 15 residues. With 6 bases removed from V and 5 bases from J, the gap between germline ends came to 19 bases. The CDR3: CASRHNGHAFYGYTF. The CDR3 DNA follows: TGTGCCAGCAGGCATAATGGACACGCTTTTTATGGCTACACCTTC.

The chain recombines TRBV28 with TRBJ2-3, with a weak D call TRBD2 (6 bases). CDR3 length equals 14 residues. Trimming removed 2 bases at V and 6 bases at J, with 12 bases between. Germline assignment: CDR1 MDHEN and CDR2 SYDVKM. CDR3 loop: CASSLLGGGDTQYF. Written as DNA, the CDR3 is TGTGCCAGCAGTTTACTGGGGGGTGGTGATACGCAGTATTTT.

In this sample, this clone turned up a few times. V is TRBV30 and J is TRBJ2-3; perhaps TRBD2 as D (6 bases). This CDR3 contains 14 residues. Germline V gene data show CDR1 as GTSNPN and CDR2 as SVGIG (reference sequence). The V gene lost 0 bases and the J gene lost 4 bases, with 11 bases spanning the gap. The CDR3 loop is CAWSVGGQADTQYF. CDR3 bases: TGTGCCTGGAGTGTAGGAGGGCAAGCAGATACGCAGTATTTT.

The CDR3 DNA follows: TGTGCCAGCAGCTTAGTGTCCGGGACTAGGCCCACAGATACGCAGTATTTT. Its protein is CASSLVSGTRPTDTQYF. The chain is built from TRBV7-2 and TRBJ2-3; 8 bases fit TRBD2. This CDR3 comprises 17 residues. Germline loops: CDR1 SGHTA, CDR2 FQGNSA. Unmatched junction bases numbered 8, after V lost 1 base and J lost 2 bases.

The V and J genes are TRBV11-2 and TRBJ2-3; no firm D call. The V and J ends lost 5 bases and 4 bases respectively, with 10 bases between them. Germline CDR1 reads SGHAT; CDR2 reads FQNNGV. The CDR3 extends over 13 amino acids. In DNA, the CDR3 is TGTGCCAGCAGCCCACTTAGAGCAGATACGCAGTATTTT. This codes for CASSPLRADTQYF.